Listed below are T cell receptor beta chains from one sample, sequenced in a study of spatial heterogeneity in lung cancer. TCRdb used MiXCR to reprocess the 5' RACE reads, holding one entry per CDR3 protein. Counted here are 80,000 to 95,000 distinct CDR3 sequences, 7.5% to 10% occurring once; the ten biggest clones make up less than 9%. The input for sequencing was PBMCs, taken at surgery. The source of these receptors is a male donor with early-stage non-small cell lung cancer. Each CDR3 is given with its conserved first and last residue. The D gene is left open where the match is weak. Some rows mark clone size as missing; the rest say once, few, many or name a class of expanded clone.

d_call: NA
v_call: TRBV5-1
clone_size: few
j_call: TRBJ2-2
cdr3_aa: CASSEDSPNTGELFF
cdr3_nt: TGCGCCAGCAGCGAGGACAGCCCGAACACCGGGGAGCTGTTTTTT

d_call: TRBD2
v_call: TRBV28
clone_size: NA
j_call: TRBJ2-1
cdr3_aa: CASSLPLAGTYNEQFF
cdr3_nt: TGTGCCAGCAGTTTACCCCTAGCGGGAACATACAATGAGCAGTTCTTC

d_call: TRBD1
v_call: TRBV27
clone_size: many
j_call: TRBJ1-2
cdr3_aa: CASRPLAGGAGGYTF
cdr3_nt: TGTGCCAGCAGGCCTCTTGCAGGGGGCGCCGGTGGCTACACCTTC

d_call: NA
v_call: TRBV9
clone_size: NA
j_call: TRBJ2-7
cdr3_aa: CASSVALSAAEQYF
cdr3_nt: TGTGCCAGCAGCGTAGCACTATCTGCCGCCGAGCAGTACTTC

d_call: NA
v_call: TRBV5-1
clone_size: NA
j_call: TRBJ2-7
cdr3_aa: CASSEALSEQYF
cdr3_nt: TGCGCCAGCAGTGAAGCACTTAGCGAGCAGTACTTC

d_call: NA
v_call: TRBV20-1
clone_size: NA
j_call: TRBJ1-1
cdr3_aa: CSASEGAEDEAFF
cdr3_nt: TGCAGTGCCTCAGAAGGGGCGGAGGATGAAGCTTTCTTT

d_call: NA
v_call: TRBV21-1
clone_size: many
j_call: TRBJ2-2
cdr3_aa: CASTLGREYTGELFF
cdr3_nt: TGTGCCAGCACCTTGGGGAGGGAGTACACCGGGGAGCTGTTTTTT

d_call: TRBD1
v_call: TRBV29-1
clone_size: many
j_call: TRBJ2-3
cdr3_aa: CSVEVPGTGSFLTQYF
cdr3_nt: TGCAGCGTTGAAGTTCCCGGGACAGGGAGCTTCCTTACGCAGTATTTT

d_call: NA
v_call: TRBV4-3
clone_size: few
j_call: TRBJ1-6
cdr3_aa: CASSQDHLQGFNSPLHF
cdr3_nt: TGCGCCAGCAGCCAAGATCATTTACAAGGGTTTAATTCACCCCTCCACTTT

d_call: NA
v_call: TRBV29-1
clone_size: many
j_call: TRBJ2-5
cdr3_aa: CSAGTGGYQETQYF
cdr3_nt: TGCAGCGCTGGGACCGGAGGGTACCAAGAGACCCAGTACTTC

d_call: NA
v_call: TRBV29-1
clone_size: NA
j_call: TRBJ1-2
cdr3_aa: CSVHTGYGYTF
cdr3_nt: TGCAGCGTTCATACGGGCTATGGCTACACCTTC

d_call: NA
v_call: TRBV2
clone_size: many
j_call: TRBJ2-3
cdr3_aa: CASSDGGGTDTQYF
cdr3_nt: TGTGCCAGCAGTGACGGTGGGGGCACAGATACGCAGTATTTT

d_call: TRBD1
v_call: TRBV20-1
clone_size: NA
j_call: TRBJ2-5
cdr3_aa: CSASGQGQETQYF
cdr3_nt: TGCAGTGCTAGCGGACAGGGACAAGAGACCCAGTACTTC

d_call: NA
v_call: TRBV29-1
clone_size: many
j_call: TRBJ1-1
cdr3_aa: CSVEATDSNTEAFF
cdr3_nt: TGCAGCGTTGAAGCGACAGATTCGAACACTGAAGCTTTCTTT

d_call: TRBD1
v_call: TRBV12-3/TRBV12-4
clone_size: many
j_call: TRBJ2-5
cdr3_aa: CASARTGGSQETQYF
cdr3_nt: TGTGCCAGCGCGCGGACAGGGGGATCCCAAGAGACCCAGTACTTC

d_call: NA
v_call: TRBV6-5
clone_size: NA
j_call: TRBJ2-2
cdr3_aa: CASRPGTPRAGELFF
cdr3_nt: TGTGCCAGCAGACCCGGGACGCCGCGGGCCGGGGAGCTGTTTTTT

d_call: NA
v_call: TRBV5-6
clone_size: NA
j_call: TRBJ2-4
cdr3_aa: CASSLGQAKNIQYF
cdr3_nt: TGTGCCAGCAGCTTGGGACAGGCCAAAAACATTCAGTACTTC

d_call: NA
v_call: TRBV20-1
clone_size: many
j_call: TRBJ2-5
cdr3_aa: CSARPLGTQYF
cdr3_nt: TGCAGTGCTAGGCCCCTTGGGACCCAGTACTTC

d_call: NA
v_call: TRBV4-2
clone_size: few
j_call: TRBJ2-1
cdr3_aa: CASSLSFRNEQFF
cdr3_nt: TGTGCCAGCAGCCTAAGTTTCCGGAATGAGCAGTTCTTC

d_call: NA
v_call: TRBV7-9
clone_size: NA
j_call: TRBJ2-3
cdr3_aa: CASSRQDTQNF
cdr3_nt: TGTGCCAGCAGCCGCCAAGATACGCAGAATTTT

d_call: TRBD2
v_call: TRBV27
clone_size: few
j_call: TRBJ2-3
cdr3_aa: CVSSRGGLTDTQYF
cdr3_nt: TGTGTCAGCAGTCGCGGGGGGCTCACAGATACGCAGTATTTT

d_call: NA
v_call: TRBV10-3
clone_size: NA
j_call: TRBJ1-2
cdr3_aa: CAISEGTEIYGYTF
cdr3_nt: TGTGCCATCAGTGAGGGGACGGAAATCTATGGCTACACCTTC

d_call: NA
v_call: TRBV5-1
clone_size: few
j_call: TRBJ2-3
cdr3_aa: CASSSPSDTQYF
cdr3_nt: TGCGCCAGCAGCTCTCCGTCAGATACGCAGTATTTT

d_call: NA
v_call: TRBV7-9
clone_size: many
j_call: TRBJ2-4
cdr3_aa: CASSWIGNIQYF
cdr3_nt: TGTGCCAGCAGCTGGATAGGAAACATTCAGTACTTC

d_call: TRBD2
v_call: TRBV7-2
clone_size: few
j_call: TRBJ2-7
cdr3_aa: CASSLGAGETYEQYF
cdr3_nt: TGTGCCAGCAGCTTAGGAGCGGGGGAAACCTACGAGCAGTACTTC

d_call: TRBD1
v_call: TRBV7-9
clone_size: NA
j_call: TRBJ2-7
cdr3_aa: CASSMGQGREQYF
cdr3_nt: TGTGCCAGCAGCATGGGACAGGGGCGCGAGCAGTACTTC

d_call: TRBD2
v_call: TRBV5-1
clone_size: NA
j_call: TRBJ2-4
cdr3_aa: CASRSTSGSGNIQYF
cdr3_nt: TGCGCCAGCAGGTCGACTAGCGGGAGTGGGAACATTCAGTACTTC

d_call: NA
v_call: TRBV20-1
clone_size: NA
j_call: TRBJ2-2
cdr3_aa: CSATPGHLTGELFF
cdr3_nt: TGCAGTGCTACGCCCGGACACCTCACCGGGGAGCTGTTTTTT

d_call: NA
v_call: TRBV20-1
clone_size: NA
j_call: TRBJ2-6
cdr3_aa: CSARYSGANVLTF
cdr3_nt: TGCAGTGCTAGATACTCTGGGGCCAACGTCCTGACTTTC

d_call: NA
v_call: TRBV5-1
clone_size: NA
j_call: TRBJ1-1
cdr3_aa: CASSKGGPNTEAFF
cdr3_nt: TGCGCCAGCAGTAAGGGGGGACCGAACACTGAAGCTTTCTTT

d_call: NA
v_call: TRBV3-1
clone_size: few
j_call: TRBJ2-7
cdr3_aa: CASSPTGSTNRGEQYF
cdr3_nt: TGTGCCAGCAGCCCCACGGGTAGCACCAATAGGGGAGAGCAGTACTTC

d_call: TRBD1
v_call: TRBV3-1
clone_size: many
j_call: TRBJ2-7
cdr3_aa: CASSPNRGSRSEQYF
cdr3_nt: TGTGCCAGCAGCCCTAACAGGGGAAGCAGGTCCGAGCAGTACTTC

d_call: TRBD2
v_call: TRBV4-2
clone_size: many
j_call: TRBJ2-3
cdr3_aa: CASSRGTSGSTDTQYF
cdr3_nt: TGTGCCAGCAGCCGAGGGACTAGCGGGAGTACAGATACGCAGTATTTT

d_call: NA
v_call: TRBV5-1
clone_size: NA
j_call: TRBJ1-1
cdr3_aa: CASSGQTGTTEAFF
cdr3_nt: TGCGCCAGCAGCGGCCAGACAGGTACCACTGAAGCTTTCTTT

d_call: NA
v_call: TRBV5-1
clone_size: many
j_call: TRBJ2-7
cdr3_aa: CASSLVGRYEQYF
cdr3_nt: TGCGCCAGCAGCTTGGTAGGCCGTTACGAGCAGTACTTC

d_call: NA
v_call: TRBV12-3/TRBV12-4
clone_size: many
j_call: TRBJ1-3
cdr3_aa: CASSFPLEAIYF
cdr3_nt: TGTGCCAGCAGTTTTCCATTGGAGGCCATATATTTT

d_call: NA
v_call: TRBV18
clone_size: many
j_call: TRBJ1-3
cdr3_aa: CASSRSRQSSGNTIYF
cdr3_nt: TGTGCCAGCTCACGTTCGAGACAGAGCTCTGGAAACACCATATATTTT

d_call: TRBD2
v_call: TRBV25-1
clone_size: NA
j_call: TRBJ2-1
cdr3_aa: CASSVLAGGFYNEQFF
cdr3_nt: TGTGCCAGCAGTGTTCTAGCGGGAGGTTTCTACAATGAGCAGTTCTTC

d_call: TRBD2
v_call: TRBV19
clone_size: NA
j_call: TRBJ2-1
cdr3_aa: CASSFLAGVHNEQFF
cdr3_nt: TGTGCCAGTAGTTTCCTAGCGGGGGTGCACAATGAGCAGTTCTTC

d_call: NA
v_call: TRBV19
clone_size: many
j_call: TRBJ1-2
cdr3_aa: CASSNQANYGYTF
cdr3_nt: TGTGCCAGTTCCAATCAAGCTAACTATGGCTACACCTTC

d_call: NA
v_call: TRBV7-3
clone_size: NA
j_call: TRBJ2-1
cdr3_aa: CASSPGPYVEQFF
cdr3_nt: TGTGCCAGCAGCCCAGGGCCATATGTTGAGCAGTTCTTC

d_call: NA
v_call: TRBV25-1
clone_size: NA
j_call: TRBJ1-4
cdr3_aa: CASSDSGVSNEKLFF
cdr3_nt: TGTGCCAGCAGTGACTCGGGGGTTTCTAATGAAAAACTGTTTTTT

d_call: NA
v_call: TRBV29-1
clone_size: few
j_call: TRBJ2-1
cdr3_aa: CSVEDSTRGGEQFF
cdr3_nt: TGCAGCGTTGAAGATTCAACCAGAGGAGGGGAGCAGTTCTTC

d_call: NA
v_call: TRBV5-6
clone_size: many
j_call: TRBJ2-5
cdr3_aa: CASSLDRVQETQYF
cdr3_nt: TGTGCCAGCAGCTTGGACAGGGTCCAAGAGACCCAGTACTTC

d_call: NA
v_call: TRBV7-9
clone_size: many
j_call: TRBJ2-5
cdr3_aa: CASSTGETQYF
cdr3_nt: TGTGCCAGCAGCACCGGAGAGACCCAGTACTTC

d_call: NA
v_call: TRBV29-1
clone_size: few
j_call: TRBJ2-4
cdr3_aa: CSVRSGGAKNIQYF
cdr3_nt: TGCAGCGTTAGGTCTGGGGGAGCCAAAAACATTCAGTACTTC

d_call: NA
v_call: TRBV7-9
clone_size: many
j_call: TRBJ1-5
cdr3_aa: CASSLENQPQHF
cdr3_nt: TGTGCCAGCAGCTTAGAGAATCAGCCCCAGCATTTT

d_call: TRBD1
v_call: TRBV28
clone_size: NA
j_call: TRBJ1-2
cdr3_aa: CASQEGQQAYGYTF
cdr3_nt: TGTGCCAGCCAGGAGGGACAGCAGGCCTATGGCTACACCTTC

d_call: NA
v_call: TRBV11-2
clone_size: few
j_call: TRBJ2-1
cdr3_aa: CASSMQGLFGNEQFF
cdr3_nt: TGTGCCAGCAGCATGCAGGGGTTGTTTGGCAATGAGCAGTTCTTC

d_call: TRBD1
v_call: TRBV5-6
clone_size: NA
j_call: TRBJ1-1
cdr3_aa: CASSYRGGTVNTEAFF
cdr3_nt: TGTGCCAGCTCATACAGGGGAGGGACAGTGAACACTGAAGCTTTCTTT

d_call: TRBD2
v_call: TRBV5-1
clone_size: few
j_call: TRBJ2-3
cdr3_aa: CASQRGGPPDTQYF
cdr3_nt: TGCGCCAGCCAAAGGGGAGGGCCCCCAGATACGCAGTATTTT

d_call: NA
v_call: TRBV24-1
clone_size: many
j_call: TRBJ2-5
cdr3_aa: CATSDTRTDQETQYF
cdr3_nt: TGTGCCACCAGTGATACCCGGACAGACCAAGAGACCCAGTACTTC

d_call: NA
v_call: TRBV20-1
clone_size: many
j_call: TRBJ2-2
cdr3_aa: CSAITGGDTGELFF
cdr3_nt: TGCAGTGCAATCACAGGGGGGGACACCGGGGAGCTGTTTTTT

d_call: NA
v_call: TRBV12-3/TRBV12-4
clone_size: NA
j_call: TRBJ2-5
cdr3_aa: CASSRDPGAQYF
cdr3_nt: TGTGCCAGCAGTAGGGACCCCGGGGCCCAGTACTTC